This T cell receptor beta chain stems from a study of response to subunit inactivated influenza vaccine (dated by TCRdb to the late 2010s). Study-wide context: Deep quantitative profiling of the T cell receptor repertoire was used in the study to follow responses to a trivalent subunit inactivated influenza vaccine.

Preparation of the library involved RT-PCR. The reads were generated on an Illumina HiSeq 2500. TCRdb ran its own pipeline on the public reads, namely fastp trimming at Q25 and MiXCR clone calling, and kept in-frame beta chains. All rows with the same CDR3 protein become a single entry with the most common DNA and genes. The sample table lists over 650,000 distinct CDR3 sequences, about 18% of them with a count of one. Approximately 11% of the sample comes from the top ten. The cysteine opens and the phenylalanine closes a CDR3 of 14 amino acids. CDR3 DNA only is kept here, 42 bases in frame from base 1. From the germline V gene, CDR1 is LGHNA and CDR2 is YSLEER. Trimming at the junction amounts to 4 bases on V and 3 bases on J, and the germline ends lie 9 bases apart. This clonotype came up a few times. Its antigen is still unknown. No base qualities exist here, and no much larger clone lies one base off it.

The paper's findings and limits, for the study overall: The authors proposed that each seasonal influenza vaccination may bring in only a limited number of new T cells.

This receptor chain uses TRBV4-3 and TRBJ2-2, with no confidently assigned D gene. The receptor was isolated from a man aged 45-60 years who received an inactivated influenza vaccine. Donor details come from another sample of the same person, matched by shared clones. This material consisted of PBMCs from blood, taken less than 6 days after vaccination. The DNA sequence follows: TGCGCCAGCAGCCCCGACCCACACACCGGGGAGCTGTTTTTT. It translates as CASSPDPHTGELFF.